The sample holds a few counts of the clone carrying this TCR beta chain. This record comes from a study of T cells after yellow fever vaccination. Turning to the study itself: SMART-Seq v4 Ultra Low Input handled preparation of low-cell-number fractions. Overall study findings and caveats: Although the secondary response was weaker, it peaked faster, at day 5 versus 15.

This CDR3 spans 15 amino acids. Per germline, CDR1 MNHEY and CDR2 SVGAGI. The V end lost 0 bases, the J end lost 4 bases, and 9 bases lay between the germline ends. Each CDR3 protein gets one entry after TCRdb re-called the 5' RACE reads with MiXCR. The sample consists of 100,000 or so distinct CDR3 sequences, approximately 9% of them appearing once. The rearrangement joins TRBV6-5 to TRBJ2-2; the D is unclear. The receptor was derived from a man aged 18 to 29 who received the YFV17D yellow fever vaccine. The sequenced sample was CD8+ T cells not binding an NS4B(214-222) dextramer, sorted from PBMCs, obtained around 16 days after the first yellow fever vaccination. The CDR3 DNA reads as TGTGCCAGCAGTTACTCGATCCGGACCACCGGGGAGCTGTTTTTT. This encodes CASSYSIRTTGELFF.